This is a list of T cell receptor beta chains from one sample in a study of cytomegalovirus exposure and HLA in healthy donors. The method was immunoSEQ multiplex PCR; TCRdb's version includes in-frame clones alone and lacks a portion of them. The table records thousands of clones, about 85% of them present only once. The specimen sequenced was PBMCs. These TCRs come from a woman aged 40 to 50 in good health and CMV-seropositive. Both conserved end residues are part of each CDR3. D genes are given only for firm matches. Not all rows give a size; the values are once, few, many and, for expanded clones, a class.

D gene: TRBD1
J gene: TRBJ1-1
V gene: TRBV7-9
clone size: -
CDR3 protein: CASEGQMNTEAFF
CDR3 DNA: TGTGCCAGCGAGGGACAGATGAACACTGAAGCTTTCTTT

D gene: -
J gene: TRBJ1-1
V gene: TRBV30
clone size: -
CDR3 protein: CAWRRPDKNTEAFF
CDR3 DNA: TGTGCCTGGAGAAGGCCCGACAAAAACACTGAAGCTTTCTTT

D gene: TRBD2
J gene: TRBJ2-3
V gene: TRBV29-1
clone size: -
CDR3 protein: CSVDKGGTDTQYF
CDR3 DNA: TGCAGCGTTGACAAGGGAGGGACAGATACGCAGTATTTT

D gene: TRBD1
J gene: TRBJ2-3
V gene: TRBV29-1
clone size: -
CDR3 protein: CSVGQGAGTQYF
CDR3 DNA: TGCAGCGTCGGACAGGGGGCCGGTACGCAGTATTTT

D gene: -
J gene: TRBJ1-5
V gene: TRBV29-1
clone size: -
CDR3 protein: CSVGGGDQPQHF
CDR3 DNA: TGCAGCGTGGGGGGGGGCGATCAGCCCCAGCATTTT

D gene: TRBD2
J gene: TRBJ2-1
V gene: TRBV6-5
clone size: -
CDR3 protein: CASSYVGLAGSEQFF
CDR3 DNA: TGTGCCAGCAGTTATGTGGGACTAGCGGGGAGTGAGCAGTTCTTC

D gene: -
J gene: TRBJ2-7
V gene: TRBV6-5
clone size: -
CDR3 protein: CASSFAGVDEQYF
CDR3 DNA: TGTGCCAGCAGCTTCGCAGGGGTAGACGAGCAGTACTTC

D gene: -
J gene: TRBJ1-1
V gene: TRBV30
clone size: once
CDR3 protein: CAWSVSGVEAFF
CDR3 DNA: TGTGCCTGGAGTGTAAGCGGTGTTGAAGCTTTCTTT

D gene: -
J gene: TRBJ1-1
V gene: TRBV7-2
clone size: -
CDR3 protein: CASSLSNRNTEAFF
CDR3 DNA: TGTGCCAGCAGCTTATCGAACAGGAACACTGAAGCTTTCTTT

D gene: -
J gene: TRBJ1-4
V gene: TRBV29-1
clone size: -
CDR3 protein: CSVSGGYNEKLFF
CDR3 DNA: TGCAGCGTTTCAGGTGGCTACAATGAAAAACTGTTTTTT

D gene: -
J gene: TRBJ1-2
V gene: TRBV30
clone size: once
CDR3 protein: CAWSGAGYTF
CDR3 DNA: TGTGCCTGGTCGGGTGCGGGCTACACCTTC

D gene: TRBD2
J gene: TRBJ2-3
V gene: TRBV30
clone size: few
CDR3 protein: CAWSRLAGWTDTQYF
CDR3 DNA: TGTGCCTGGAGTCGACTAGCGGGGTGGACAGATACGCAGTATTTT

D gene: TRBD1
J gene: TRBJ2-7
V gene: TRBV5-1
clone size: -
CDR3 protein: CASSLEGYAGGPNEQYF
CDR3 DNA: TGCGCCAGCAGCTTGGAAGGGTATGCAGGGGGTCCCAACGAGCAGTACTTC

D gene: TRBD2
J gene: TRBJ2-7
V gene: TRBV30
clone size: -
CDR3 protein: CAWRLAGPTEQYF
CDR3 DNA: TGTGCCTGGAGGCTAGCGGGACCAACTGAGCAGTACTTC

D gene: -
J gene: TRBJ1-5
V gene: TRBV28
clone size: -
CDR3 protein: CASSSRGQPQHF
CDR3 DNA: TGTGCCAGCAGTTCTCGGGGTCAGCCCCAGCATTTT

D gene: TRBD1
J gene: TRBJ1-4
V gene: TRBV5-1
clone size: -
CDR3 protein: CASSLEQGVEKLFF
CDR3 DNA: TGCGCCAGCAGCTTGGAACAGGGGGTCGAAAAACTGTTTTTT

D gene: -
J gene: TRBJ1-2
V gene: TRBV30
clone size: once
CDR3 protein: CAWSLMTYGYTF
CDR3 DNA: TGTGCCTGGAGTCTTATGACTTATGGCTACACCTTC

D gene: TRBD2
J gene: TRBJ2-1
V gene: TRBV30
clone size: -
CDR3 protein: CAWSWEGEQFF
CDR3 DNA: TGTGCCTGGAGCTGGGAGGGTGAGCAGTTCTTC

D gene: -
J gene: TRBJ1-5
V gene: TRBV29-1
clone size: once
CDR3 protein: CSVVVGNSNQPQHF
CDR3 DNA: TGCAGCGTTGTCGTCGGGAATAGCAATCAGCCCCAGCATTTT

D gene: -
J gene: TRBJ1-4
V gene: TRBV27
clone size: few
CDR3 protein: CASSLSGRFEEKLFF
CDR3 DNA: TGTGCCAGCAGTTTAAGTGGTCGTTTCGAGGAAAAACTGTTTTTT

D gene: TRBD1
J gene: TRBJ1-2
V gene: TRBV6-5
clone size: -
CDR3 protein: CASQDRGGYTF
CDR3 DNA: TGTGCCAGCCAGGACAGGGGCGGCTACACCTTC

D gene: TRBD2
J gene: TRBJ2-1
V gene: TRBV30
clone size: once
CDR3 protein: CAWRRGLAGPKPYNEQFF
CDR3 DNA: TGTGCCTGGAGGCGAGGCCTAGCGGGACCCAAACCCTACAATGAGCAGTTCTTC

D gene: -
J gene: TRBJ2-1
V gene: TRBV21-1
clone size: few
CDR3 protein: CASSKKIRTSGTNEQFF
CDR3 DNA: TGTGCCAGCAGCAAAAAAATCCGGACTAGCGGGACAAATGAGCAGTTCTTC

D gene: TRBD1
J gene: TRBJ2-5
V gene: TRBV9
clone size: -
CDR3 protein: CASSVTGTGGEETQYF
CDR3 DNA: TGTGCCAGCAGCGTTACCGGGACAGGGGGCGAAGAGACCCAGTACTTC

D gene: TRBD1
J gene: TRBJ1-5
V gene: TRBV6-1
clone size: -
CDR3 protein: CASSEWDRGSEYF
CDR3 DNA: TGTGCCAGCAGTGAATGGGACAGAGGAAGTGAGTATTTT

D gene: -
J gene: TRBJ2-2
V gene: TRBV30
clone size: -
CDR3 protein: CAWSGLYWTGELFF
CDR3 DNA: TGTGCCTGGAGTGGCCTATACTGGACCGGGGAGCTGTTTTTT

D gene: -
J gene: TRBJ2-7
V gene: TRBV30
clone size: once
CDR3 protein: CAWSRAYEQYF
CDR3 DNA: TGTGCCTGGAGTCGGGCCTACGAGCAGTACTTC

D gene: TRBD2
J gene: TRBJ2-5
V gene: TRBV29-1
clone size: -
CDR3 protein: CSVGGSSGQETQYF
CDR3 DNA: TGCAGCGTTGGTGGTAGTAGCGGGCAAGAGACCCAGTACTTC

D gene: -
J gene: TRBJ2-7
V gene: TRBV19
clone size: -
CDR3 protein: CATSGAQRYEQYF
CDR3 DNA: TGTGCCACGTCAGGGGCCCAACGTTACGAGCAGTACTTC

D gene: -
J gene: TRBJ2-3
V gene: TRBV29-1
clone size: -
CDR3 protein: CSVTYTGSRTDTQYF
CDR3 DNA: TGCAGCGTTACCTACACAGGGTCCCGAACAGATACGCAGTATTTT

D gene: -
J gene: TRBJ2-7
V gene: TRBV28
clone size: -
CDR3 protein: CASSLVTSEQYF
CDR3 DNA: TGTGCCAGCAGTTTGGTAACTAGCGAGCAGTACTTC

D gene: -
J gene: TRBJ1-1
V gene: TRBV30
clone size: -
CDR3 protein: CAWRAALNTEAFF
CDR3 DNA: TGTGCCTGGAGGGCGGCGCTGAACACTGAAGCTTTCTTT

D gene: -
J gene: TRBJ2-1
V gene: TRBV30
clone size: once
CDR3 protein: CAWSVLAGRRNEQFF
CDR3 DNA: TGTGCCTGGAGTGTACTCGCGGGGAGGAGGAATGAGCAGTTCTTC

D gene: TRBD1
J gene: TRBJ1-4
V gene: TRBV29-1
clone size: -
CDR3 protein: CSVLTGVGEKLFF
CDR3 DNA: TGCAGCGTTCTGACAGGGGTTGGTGAAAAACTGTTTTTT

D gene: TRBD2
J gene: TRBJ2-5
V gene: TRBV6-4
clone size: few
CDR3 protein: CASSNGAGEETQYF
CDR3 DNA: TGTGCCAGCTCTAATGGGGCGGGGGAAGAGACCCAGTACTTC

D gene: TRBD2
J gene: TRBJ2-3
V gene: TRBV4-1
clone size: -
CDR3 protein: CASSQASGLAGTDTQYF
CDR3 DNA: TGCGCCAGCAGCCAAGCGTCTGGACTAGCGGGCACAGATACGCAGTATTTT

D gene: TRBD1
J gene: TRBJ1-2
V gene: TRBV30
clone size: -
CDR3 protein: CAWSAPGQGLGGYTF
CDR3 DNA: TGTGCCTGGAGTGCCCCGGGACAGGGCCTTGGAGGCTACACCTTC

D gene: TRBD1
J gene: TRBJ2-7
V gene: TRBV6-5
clone size: -
CDR3 protein: CASSSHRQGAYEQYF
CDR3 DNA: TGTGCCAGCAGTTCTCACCGACAGGGGGCTTACGAGCAGTACTTC

D gene: TRBD1
J gene: TRBJ1-5
V gene: TRBV30
clone size: -
CDR3 protein: CAWSVQGQGASQPQHF
CDR3 DNA: TGTGCCTGGAGTGTACAGGGACAGGGGGCAAGTCAGCCCCAGCATTTT

D gene: -
J gene: TRBJ2-5
V gene: TRBV15
clone size: -
CDR3 protein: CATSNGPSPETQYF
CDR3 DNA: TGTGCCACCAGCAACGGTCCGAGTCCAGAGACCCAGTACTTC

D gene: -
J gene: TRBJ2-1
V gene: TRBV29-1
clone size: -
CDR3 protein: CSVGSSASSYNEQFF
CDR3 DNA: TGCAGCGTTGGGTCTAGCGCAAGCTCCTACAATGAGCAGTTCTTC